This T cell receptor (beta chain) was sequenced during a study of blood T cell repertoires in COVID-19. Across the study: Some COVID-19 samples were acute and others convalescent; all came from the United States, Italy and Spain. In each case, the material was cDNA or gDNA derived from T cells, B-cell-depleted T cells, or PBMCs.

Looked up from germline, CDR1 is LNHDA and CDR2 is SQIVND (reference sequence). The V gene lost 8 bases and the J gene lost 5 bases, with 10 bases spanning the gap. This CDR3 contains 12 residues. Original processing notes: Amplifying reference gene primers gave estimates of nucleated cell counts. Method: immunoSEQ multiplex PCR; TCRdb's copy keeps in-frame clones and lacks some. The V and J calls and clone size come from that table; D and trimming were worked out from the DNA. The sample gives under 250,000 clones, around 90% of which show up once; more than 6.5% is in the top ten. The V call is TRBV19, the J call TRBJ1-5, with D hard to call. The sample comprised peripheral blood. This sequence originates from a woman aged 65 to 85 with active or convalescent COVID-19. CDR3 in amino acids: CASEGSYQPQHF. Here the CDR3 DNA reads TGTGCCAGTGAGGGTAGTTATCAGCCCCAGCATTTT.